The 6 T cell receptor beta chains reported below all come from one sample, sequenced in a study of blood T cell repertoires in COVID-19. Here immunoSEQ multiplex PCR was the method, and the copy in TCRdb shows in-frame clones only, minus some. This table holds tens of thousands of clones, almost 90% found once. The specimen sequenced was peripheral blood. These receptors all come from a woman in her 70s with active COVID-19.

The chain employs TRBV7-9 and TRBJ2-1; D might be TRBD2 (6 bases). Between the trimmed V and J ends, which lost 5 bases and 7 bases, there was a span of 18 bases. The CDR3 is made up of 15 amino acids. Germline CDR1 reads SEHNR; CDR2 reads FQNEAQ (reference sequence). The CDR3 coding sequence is TGTGCCAGCAGCCCGATGGTCGCGGGGAAGAATGAGCAGTTCTTC. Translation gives CASSPMVAGKNEQFF.

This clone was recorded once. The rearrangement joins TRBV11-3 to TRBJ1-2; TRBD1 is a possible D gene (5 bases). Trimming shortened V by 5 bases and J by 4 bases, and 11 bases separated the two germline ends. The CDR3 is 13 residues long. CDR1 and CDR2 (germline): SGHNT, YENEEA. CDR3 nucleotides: TGTGCCAGCAGCCCCCCGGGGGGCTATGGCTACACCTTC. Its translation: CASSPPGGYGYTF.

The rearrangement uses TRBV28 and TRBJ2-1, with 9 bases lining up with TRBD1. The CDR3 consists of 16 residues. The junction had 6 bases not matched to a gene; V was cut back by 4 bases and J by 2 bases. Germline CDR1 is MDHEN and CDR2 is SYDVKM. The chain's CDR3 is CASSSPRTGAYNEQFF. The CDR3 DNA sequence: TGTGCCAGCAGTTCCCCACGGACAGGGGCCTACAATGAGCAGTTCTTC.

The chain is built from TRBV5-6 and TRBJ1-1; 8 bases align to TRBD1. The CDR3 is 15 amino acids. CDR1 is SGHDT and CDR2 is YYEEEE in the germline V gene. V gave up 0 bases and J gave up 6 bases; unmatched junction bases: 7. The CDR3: CASSLGDRRGAEAFF. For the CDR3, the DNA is TGTGCCAGCAGCTTGGGGGACAGGAGGGGCGCTGAAGCTTTCTTT.

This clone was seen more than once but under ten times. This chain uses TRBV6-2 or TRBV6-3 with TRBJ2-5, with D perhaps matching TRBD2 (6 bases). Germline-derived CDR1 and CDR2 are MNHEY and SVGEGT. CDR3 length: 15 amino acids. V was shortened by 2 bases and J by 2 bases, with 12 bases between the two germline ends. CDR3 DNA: TGTGCCAGCAGTTACGGGGCGGGGAGACAAGAGACCCAGTACTTC. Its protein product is CASSYGAGRQETQYF.

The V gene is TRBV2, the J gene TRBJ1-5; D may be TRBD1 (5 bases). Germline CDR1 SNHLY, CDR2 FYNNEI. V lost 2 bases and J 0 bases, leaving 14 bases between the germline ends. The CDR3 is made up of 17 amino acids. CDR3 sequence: CASSEFPAGHSNQPQHF. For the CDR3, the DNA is TGTGCCAGCAGTGAATTCCCCGCCGGACATAGCAATCAGCCCCAGCATTTT.